These 16 T cell receptor beta chains originate from one sample sequenced in a study of molecular identifiers for immune sequencing clone quantification. TCRdb ran MiXCR on the PCR reads and lists one entry per CDR3 protein. The data contain about 640,000 distinct CDR3 sequences, just under 20% of them singletons. The specimen was naive CD8+ T cells from blood, with Jurkat cell RNA spiked in. Subset given: FACS-sorted CD8+CD4-CCR7+CD45RA+ naive T cells. The origin of the receptors is a human donor in good health. Some libraries in this study had Jurkat cell RNA spiked in.

This clonotype has ten or more counts. The gene calls are TRBV7-9 and TRBJ2-7; possible D gene TRBD1, 6 bases. Germline CDR1 and CDR2: SEHNR and FQNEAQ (reference sequence). This CDR3 is 15 amino acids long. V was trimmed by 4 bases and J by 0 bases, leaving 13 bases between them. CDR3 sequence: CASSSGQSYSYEQYF. The CDR3 DNA follows: TGTGCCAGCAGCTCCGGACAGTCTTACTCCTACGAGCAGTACTTC.

This clonotype occurred many times. The V and J genes are TRBV6-5 and TRBJ1-1; D call uncertain. Germline CDR1 reads MNHEY; CDR2 reads SVGAGI. Trimming left V 4 bases short and J 4 bases short, with 10 bases between. The CDR3 is 13 residues long. In DNA, the CDR3 is TGTGCCAGCAGTTCCCCCTACAGCACTGAAGCTTTCTTT. Translating gives CASSSPYSTEAFF.

This clonotype was recorded at least ten times. V is TRBV7-2 and J is TRBJ2-7, with TRBD2 identical over 8 bases. The germline V gene encodes CDR1 SGHTA and CDR2 FQGNSA. The CDR3 runs to 14 residues. Trimming removed 3 bases from V and 4 bases from J; junction bases left unmatched: 5. The chain's CDR3 is CASSLAGTSYEQYF. The CDR3, as DNA: TGTGCCAGCAGCTTGGCCGGGACTAGTTACGAGCAGTACTTC.

This clonotype was observed many times. The chain carries TRBV30 and TRBJ2-5, with TRBD1 as a possible D gene (6 bases). Deletions cut 2 bases from V and 4 bases from J, with 14 bases between. The CDR3 is 14 residues long. Looked up from germline, CDR1 is GTSNPN and CDR2 is SVGIG (reference sequence). CDR3 sequence: CAWSHYTGPETQYF. DNA for the CDR3: TGTGCCTGGAGTCACTATACAGGGCCAGAGACCCAGTACTTC.

Concerning this clonotype: The junction does not match germline at one end; this may be a read error. V is TRBV2 and J is TRBJ2-1; no clear D. Germline V gives CDR1 SNHLY, CDR2 FYNNEI. This CDR3 has 13 residues. CDR3 region: CASSDSLKSEQLF. CDR3 in DNA: TGTGCCAGCAGTGATTCCTTAAAGTCTGAGCAGCTCTTC. The full variable domain, its missing parts supplied by reference TRBV2 and TRBJ2-1, is EPEVTQTPSHQVTQMGQEVILRCVPISNHLYFYWYRQILGQKVEFLVSFYNNEISEKSEIFDDQFSVERPDGSNFTLKIRSTKLEDSAMYFCASSDSLKSEQLFGPGTRLTVL.

Regarding this clonotype: A much larger clone lies one base from this, so it may be a read error. The chain recombines TRBV7-9 with TRBJ1-1, with D possibly TRBD1 on 5 matching bases. The V and J ends lost 1 base and 7 bases respectively, with 16 bases between them. Germline CDR1 reads SEHNR; CDR2 reads FQNEAQ (reference sequence). The CDR3 is made up of 15 amino acids. For the CDR3, the DNA is TGTGCCAGCAGCTTAGAAGGTAGGGACTCTAATGAAGCTTTCTTT. This translates into CASSLEGRDSNEAFF. Supplemented by reference TRBV7-9 and TRBJ1-1, the full variable domain reads DTGVSQNPRHKITKRGQNVTFRCDPISEHNRLYWYRQTLGQGPEFLTYFQNEAQLEKSRLLSDRFSAERPKGSFSTLEIQRTEQGDSAMYLCASSLEGRDSNEAFFGQGTRLTVV.

This clonotype was seen at least ten times. This chain connects TRBV7-3 to TRBJ2-2; 8 nucleotides match TRBD2. Per the germline V gene, CDR1 is SGHTA and CDR2 is FQGTGA. V gave up 6 bases and J gave up 1 base; unmatched junction bases: 7. This CDR3 contains 16 residues. In DNA, the CDR3 is TGTGCCAGCAGAATGGGACTAGACGTGAACACCGGGGAGCTGTTTTTT. Protein sequence: CASRMGLDVNTGELFF.

This clonotype has a count of ten or more. The gene calls are TRBV4-3 and TRBJ1-1, with D hard to call. V was clipped by 2 bases and J by 4 bases, with 17 bases between them. The CDR3 runs to 16 residues. Germline V lookup: CDR1 LGHNA, CDR2 YSLEER. The DNA of the CDR3 is TGCGCCAGCAGCCAATCCTATAATACGGGCATCACTGAAGCTTTCTTT. It is translated as CASSQSYNTGITEAFF.

This clonotype was recorded many times. The gene calls are TRBV28 and TRBJ2-7; D is possibly TRBD2 (5 bases). The CDR3 length is 13 residues. Deletions cut 7 bases from V and 0 bases from J, with 10 bases between. Germline V gives CDR1 MDHEN, CDR2 SYDVKM. CDR3 sequence reads: CASTEGSSYEQYF. In nucleotides, the CDR3 is TGTGCCAGCACTGAAGGGAGCTCCTACGAGCAGTACTTC.

This clonotype was seen repeatedly, ten times or more. The chain links TRBV5-5 to TRBJ2-7; D is unresolved. CDR1 SGHKS and CDR2 YYEKEE come from the germline V gene (reference sequence). Between the trimmed V and J ends, which lost 4 bases and 3 bases, there was a span of 14 bases. CDR3 length: 14 amino acids. CDR3 protein: CASSLTEFGYEQYF. CDR3 nucleotide sequence: TGTGCCAGCAGCCTCACGGAGTTTGGCTACGAGCAGTACTTC.

This clonotype was recorded at least ten times. This sequence joins TRBV5-5 and TRBJ2-7, with 7 bases aligning to TRBD2. V was pared by 0 bases and J by 6 bases, with 6 bases of the junction left unmatched. Germline V lookup: CDR1 SGHKS, CDR2 YYEKEE (reference sequence). The CDR3 sequence is 14 residues long. CDR3: CASSLGGGSGEQYF. In DNA, the CDR3 is TGTGCCAGCAGCTTGGGCGGGGGTTCTGGCGAGCAGTACTTC.

This clonotype turned up a few times. The V and J genes are TRBV6-2 or TRBV6-3 and TRBJ1-4; the D is unclear. The germline V and J ends were trimmed by 5 bases and 0 bases, with 16 bases remaining between them. The CDR3 has 17 residues. Germline V CDR1 and CDR2: MNHEY, SVGEGT. The CDR3: CASSHNSFVTTNEKLFF. The DNA of the CDR3 is TGTGCCAGCAGTCATAACTCGTTCGTCACAACTAATGAAAAACTGTTTTTT.

This clonotype was detected a few times. V and J are TRBV9 and TRBJ1-4, with a weak D call TRBD1 (6 bases). The germline CDR1 and CDR2 sequences are SGDLS and YYNGEE. This CDR3 has 15 amino acids. V was shortened by 3 bases and J by 8 bases, with 17 bases between the two germline ends. The DNA for the CDR3 is TGTGCCAGCAGCGAGGGGGGAGGACATAGCGAAAAACTGTTTTTT. Protein: CASSEGGGHSEKLFF.

The chain is built from TRBV19 and TRBJ2-7; D gene unclear. Germline CDR1 is LNHDA and CDR2 is SQIVND (reference sequence). V lost 8 bases to trimming and J lost 2 bases, with 10 bases between them. The CDR3 is made up of 12 amino acids. DNA for the CDR3: TGTGCCAGTGGCGACGGAACCTACGAGCAGTACTTC. Protein product: CASGDGTYEQYF. Full variable domain (rest looked up from reference TRBV19 and TRBJ2-7): DGGITQSPKYLFRKEGQNVTLSCEQNLNHDAMYWYRQDPGQGLRLIYYSQIVNDFQKGDIAEGYSVSREKKESFPLTVTSAQKNPTAFYLCASGDGTYEQYFGPGTRLTVT.

This clonotype was seen repeatedly, ten times or more. The V call is TRBV6-6, the J call TRBJ1-1; TRBD1 might be the D (6 bases). The CDR3 totals 16 residues. The V and J ends lost 0 bases and 4 bases respectively, with 15 bases between them. CDR1 is MNHNY, CDR2 SVGAGI, per germline (reference sequence). The CDR3 loop reads CASSYSTARGGTEAFF. The CDR3 nucleotides read TGTGCCAGCAGTTACTCGACGGCCAGGGGAGGCACTGAAGCTTTCTTT.

The rearrangement uses TRBV28 and TRBJ2-1; TRBD2 agrees at 9 bases. The CDR3 has 17 residues. V lost 2 bases and J lost 6; bases outside the gene matches: 11. CDR1 MDHEN and CDR2 SYDVKM come from the germline V gene. DNA for the CDR3: TGTGCCAGCAGTTTAACCCTTAGCGGGAGCGTTGGCAATGAGCAGTTCTTC. Translation: CASSLTLSGSVGNEQFF.